This T cell receptor (beta chain) was observed in a study of cytomegalovirus exposure and HLA in healthy donors. This PCR relied on a set of 60 Vbeta primers and 13 Jbeta primers. Sequenced by immunoSEQ multiplex PCR; TCRdb stores in-frame clones only, minus some. The sample consists of approximately 97,000 clones, approximately 85% of them appearing once. This clone was observed a handful of times. Its antigen is unidentified. There are 15 residues in the CDR3. Trimming removed 5 bases from V and 4 bases from J; junction bases left unmatched: 7. Germline CDR1 is SGHVS and CDR2 is FNYEAQ. General study findings and limits: Rare TCR sequences dominated, though some public TCRs recurred in many donors. Sequencing depth across donors, presence/absence analyses assumed, was roughly uniform. Under 20,000 TCR beta sequences were associated with HLA alleles at 0.05 false discovery rate in a later analysis. In a later analysis, common viral pathogens appeared linked to several of the most significant clusters.

The TCR sequence derives from a man between 35 and 55 years old in good health and CMV-seropositive. This chain connects TRBV7-6 to TRBJ2-1, with TRBD1 matching 8 bases. The sequencing input was PBMCs. CDR3 residues: CASSPGQGSYNEQFF. CDR3 nucleotide sequence: TGTGCCAGCAGCCCTGGACAGGGTTCTTACAATGAGCAGTTCTTC.